The 13 T cell receptor beta chains below come from one sample, sequenced in a study of neurological immune-mediated disorders. TCRdb analysed the 5' RACE reads with MiXCR anew, one entry per CDR3 protein. In the table there are about 66,000 distinct CDR3 sequences, about 4.9% of which are singletons. Sequenced material: PBMCs. These receptor sequences come from a man aged 25-40 years with multiple sclerosis.

This clonotype was counted many times. This sequence joins TRBV29-1 and TRBJ2-6, with D unclear. V shed 5 bases and J shed 0 bases, with 8 bases lying between them. Germline loops: CDR1 SQVTM, CDR2 ANQGSEA. The CDR3 length is 14 residues. The CDR3 here is CSVTETSGANVLTF. In DNA, the CDR3 is TGCAGCGTTACAGAGACCTCTGGGGCCAACGTCCTGACTTTC.

The table lists this clonotype with many counts. The gene calls are TRBV29-1 and TRBJ1-2; no firm D call. The CDR3 extends over 11 amino acids. Per the germline V gene, CDR1 is SQVTM and CDR2 is ANQGSEA. Trimming removed 3 bases at V and 4 bases at J, with 6 bases between. The CDR3 DNA reads TGCAGCGTTGACTCCCCCTATGGCTACACCTTC. Translation gives CSVDSPYGYTF. Variable domain in full (rest from reference TRBV29-1 and TRBJ1-2): SAVISQKPSRDICQRGTSLTIQCQVDSQVTMMFWYRQQPGQSLTLIATANQGSEATYESGFVIDKFPISRPNLTFSTLTVSNMSPEDSSIYLCSVDSPYGYTFGSGTRLTVV.

The chain couples TRBV5-1 to TRBJ2-1; 7 bases map to TRBD2. V trimming: 1 base; J trimming: 4 bases; junction bases outside the gene matches: 8. The germline V gene encodes CDR1 SGHRS and CDR2 YFSETQ. This CDR3 region has 16 residues. The CDR3 loop is CASSLIGGGPYNEQFF. The CDR3 DNA follows: TGCGCCAGCAGCTTGATTGGCGGGGGACCTTACAATGAGCAGTTCTTC. The entire variable domain, with the rest obtained from reference TRBV5-1 and TRBJ2-1, is as follows: KAGVTQTPRYLIKTRGQQVTLSCSPISGHRSVSWYQQTPGQGLQFLFEYFSETQRNKGNFPGRFSGRQFSNSRSEMNVSTLELGDSALYLCASSLIGGGPYNEQFFGPGTRLTVL.

The chain links TRBV14 to TRBJ1-2, with D uncertain. Germline CDR1 SGHDN, CDR2 FVKESK. The CDR3 is 14 residues long. Deletions cut 0 bases from V and 7 bases from J, with 12 bases between. DNA of the CDR3: TGTGCCAGCAGCCAAGACGCGAGGATCTCTGGCTACACCTTC. This encodes CASSQDARISGYTF.

This chain uses TRBV2 with TRBJ1-2, with D tentatively TRBD1 (5 bases). V lost 0 bases, J lost 6 bases, and 11 bases lay in between. CDR1 and CDR2 from the germline V gene are SNHLY and FYNNEI. The CDR3 runs to 14 residues. CDR3 loop: CASSEAIGADGYTF. For the CDR3, the DNA is TGTGCCAGCAGTGAAGCGATCGGGGCGGATGGCTACACCTTC.

This clonotype has ten or more counts. The chain links TRBV29-1 to TRBJ2-1; 10 nucleotides match TRBD1. CDR3 size: 18 residues. Germline CDR1 reads SQVTM; CDR2 reads ANQGSEA. The V gene end was trimmed by 8 bases and the J gene end by 2 bases; junction bases not matched to a gene: 18. CDR3 residues: CSSGAGQGNGRPYNEQFF. In DNA form, the CDR3 reads TGCAGCTCGGGGGCGGGACAGGGGAATGGTCGCCCCTACAATGAGCAGTTCTTC.

The chain couples TRBV3-1 to TRBJ1-1; D is unclear. The CDR3 is 14 residues long. Germline V CDR1 and CDR2: LGHDT, YNNKEL (reference sequence). The ends were cut back, 4 bases at V and 4 bases at J, with 13 bases in the middle. The chain's CDR3 is CASSPSTPGTEAFF. Here the CDR3 DNA reads TGTGCCAGCAGCCCCTCAACACCGGGCACTGAAGCTTTCTTT.

This clonotype showed up many times. The chain couples TRBV5-6 to TRBJ2-3; D is unclear. V was pared by 0 bases and J by 2 bases, with 10 bases between. Per germline, CDR1 SGHDT and CDR2 YYEEEE. CDR3 length equals 15 residues. CDR3 nucleotides: TGTGCCAGCAGCTTGGCGGCAGGCCTCACAGATACGCAGTATTTT. Its protein is CASSLAAGLTDTQYF.

Comment on this clonotype: A much larger clone lies one base from this, so it may be a read error. Written as DNA, the CDR3 is TGCGCCAGCAGCTTAAAGGCGACTGAGCAGTTCTTC. Amino acids: CASSLKATEQFF. The gene calls are TRBV5-1 and TRBJ2-1, with D unresolved. The CDR3 is 12 residues long. Germline V lookup: CDR1 SGHRS, CDR2 YFSETQ. V was cut by 2 bases and J by 9 bases, with 9 bases left in between.

This clonotype was counted only a few times. The chain uses TRBV5-1 and TRBJ2-5, with 8 bases aligning to TRBD1. The CDR3 has 15 amino acids. J lost 0 bases, V lost 4 bases, and 5 bases had no gene match. CDR1 is SGHRS and CDR2 is YFSETQ in the germline V gene. In DNA, the CDR3 is TGCGCCAGCAGCCGGACAGGGTTTAACCAAGAGACCCAGTACTTC. Its translation is CASSRTGFNQETQYF.

This clonotype was counted many times. The J gene is TRBJ1-1, the V gene TRBV7-9; D uncertain. The CDR3 is made up of 12 amino acids. The germline V gene has CDR1 SEHNR and CDR2 FQNEAQ (reference sequence). V lost 2 bases and J 7 bases, leaving 8 bases between the germline ends. CDR3 bases: TGTGCCAGCAGCTTAACGGCAGATGAAGCTTTCTTT. Translating gives CASSLTADEAFF.

This clonotype was seen many times. The chain combines TRBV6-5 with TRBJ2-2, with D perhaps TRBD1 (8 bases). Between the trimmed V and J ends, which lost 2 bases and 6 bases, there was a span of 13 bases. Germline CDR1 and CDR2: MNHEY and SVGAGI. This CDR3 region has 15 residues. DNA of the CDR3: TGTGCCAGCAGTTACCTAACAGGGGGGGCCGGGGAGCTGTTTTTT. Residues: CASSYLTGGAGELFF.

This clonotype has a handful of counts. A clone one base away is much larger, so this may be a read error. V and J are TRBV10-2 and TRBJ1-3; D is ambiguous. The CDR3 consists of 14 residues. CDR1 is WSHSY and CDR2 is SAAADI in the germline V gene. CDR3 DNA: TGCGCCAGCACCGGGGATGCTTACGGAAAAACCATATATTTT. It translates to CASTGDAYGKTIYF.